Listed here is a single T cell receptor beta chain. As yet, its antigen is unknown. This specimen belongs to a study of T cell repertoires in cytomegalovirus infection. Each CDR3 protein gets one entry after TCRdb re-called the reads with MiXCR. The sample yields 150,000 or so distinct CDR3 sequences, 20% to 25% seen once. The ends were cut back, 7 bases at V and 0 bases at J, with 4 bases in the middle. This CDR3 has 11 amino acids. Germline loops: CDR1 MNHEY, CDR2 SVGEGT. The chain links TRBV6-2 or TRBV6-3 to TRBJ2-7, with no clear D. The sample consisted of CD8+ T cells from cultured PBMCs, taken from culture after CMV antigen stimulation. The TCR sequence derives from a human donor in good health (CMV status not recorded). Some clones in this sample may be carry-over from other donors' samples. CDR3 DNA: TGTGCCAGCACTAGCTCCTACGAGCAGTACTTC. Amino acids: CASTSSYEQYF.